This TCR beta chain was sequenced for a study of blood T cell repertoires in COVID-19. Study information: Acute and convalescent COVID-19 specimens originated in the United States, Italy and Spain. Nucleic acid was either cDNA or gDNA, and it came from T cells, B-cell-depleted T cells, or PBMCs.

Per the study methods: Estimated nucleated cell counts came from reference gene primer amplification. Only in-frame clones appear in the TCRdb table, and some are missing; sequencing was by immunoSEQ multiplex PCR. V, J and clone size reflect that table, while D and trimming were determined from the DNA. The repertoire consists of under 300,000 clones, with 70% to 90% occurring once and the leading ten covering 2% to 2.5%. This CDR3 comprises 14 residues. V was pared by 4 bases and J by 7 bases, with 7 bases of the junction left unmatched. The V gene's germline CDR1 is SGHTA and CDR2 FQGTGA. The clonotype comes from a middle-aged woman who had recovered from COVID-19. The source material was peripheral blood. The chain recombines TRBV7-3 with TRBJ2-1; 7 bases agree with TRBD1. CDR3 nucleotides: TGTGCCAGCAGCTCGACAGGGAACGAGAATGAGCAGTTCTTC. Residues: CASSSTGNENEQFF.